These T cell receptor beta chains were read from a single sample in a study of control samples from healthy donors and cancer patients. Some clones are missing from TCRdb's copy, which holds only in-frame ones; the method was immunoSEQ multiplex PCR. The sample shows some 250,000 clones, over 75% of them seen only once. The sample was PBMCs. All receptors derive from a woman aged 60-70 years with lung cancer. Each CDR3 is given with its conserved first and last residue. Each record gives: V gene, clone size, J gene, D gene, CDR3 length, CDR3 protein, CDR3 DNA. A D gene is named only where the DNA matches it firmly. The listing skips clone size in some rows; elsewhere it reads once, few, many or a size class.

V: TRBV5-1; size: NA; J: TRBJ1-1; D: NA; length: 14; CDR3: CASSLVEGNTEAFF; DNA: TGCGCCAGCAGCTTGGTTGAGGGCAACACTGAAGCTTTCTTT
V: TRBV7-9; size: NA; J: TRBJ1-4; D: NA; length: 14; CDR3: CASSFRGADEKLFF; DNA: TGTGCCAGCAGCTTCCGGGGGGCGGATGAAAAACTGTTTTTT
V: TRBV30; size: NA; J: TRBJ1-1; D: NA; length: 16; CDR3: CAWSGPGTALNTEAFF; DNA: TGTGCCTGGAGTGGCCCGGGGACGGCGTTGAACACTGAAGCTTTCTTT
V: TRBV19; size: NA; J: TRBJ1-3; D: NA; length: 15; CDR3: CASSPRRASGNTIYF; DNA: TGTGCCAGTAGTCCCAGGAGGGCCTCTGGAAACACCATATATTTT
V: TRBV9; size: NA; J: TRBJ1-3; D: NA; length: 15; CDR3: CASSVMGAGENTIYF; DNA: TGTGCCAGCAGCGTCATGGGGGCGGGTGAGAACACCATATATTTT
V: TRBV11-2; size: NA; J: TRBJ2-1; D: NA; length: 15; CDR3: CASSPQAIPYNEQFF; DNA: TGTGCCAGCAGCCCGCAGGCCATACCCTACAATGAGCAGTTCTTC
V: TRBV10-1; size: NA; J: TRBJ1-4; D: NA; length: 13; CDR3: CASSEDQNEKLFF; DNA: TGCGCCAGCAGTGAGGACCAGAATGAAAAACTGTTTTTT
V: TRBV2; size: NA; J: TRBJ2-5; D: TRBD2; length: 15; CDR3: CASSYRSGTQETQYF; DNA: TGTGCCAGCAGTTATCGGAGCGGGACCCAAGAGACCCAGTACTTC
V: TRBV10-1; size: NA; J: TRBJ2-1; D: TRBD2; length: 16; CDR3: CASSDSAAGGHNEQFF; DNA: TGCGCCAGCAGTGACTCAGCCGCGGGGGGGCACAATGAGCAGTTCTTC
V: TRBV5-3; size: NA; J: TRBJ2-3; D: TRBD2; length: 15; CDR3: CARSSGPSGRDTQYF; DNA: TGTGCCAGAAGCTCCGGGCCTAGCGGGAGGGATACGCAGTATTTT
V: TRBV9; size: NA; J: TRBJ1-1; D: NA; length: 14; CDR3: CASSVGPLNTEAFF; DNA: TGTGCCAGCAGCGTGGGACCGTTGAACACTGAAGCTTTCTTT
V: TRBV5-1; size: NA; J: TRBJ1-3; D: NA; length: 14; CDR3: CASSFGVSGNTIYF; DNA: TGCGCCAGCAGCTTTGGGGTCTCTGGAAACACCATATATTTT
V: TRBV5-1; size: NA; J: TRBJ1-1; D: NA; length: 15; CDR3: CASSLGSGMNTEAFF; DNA: TGCGCCAGCAGCTTGGGCTCGGGTATGAACACTGAAGCTTTCTTT
V: TRBV4-2; size: few; J: TRBJ2-7; D: NA; length: 12; CDR3: CASSQGSGRQYF; DNA: TGTGCCAGCAGCCAAGGGTCGGGTAGGCAGTACTTC
V: TRBV29-1; size: NA; J: TRBJ2-5; D: NA; length: 14; CDR3: CSVDKGRAQETQYF; DNA: TGCAGCGTTGATAAGGGACGGGCGCAAGAGACCCAGTACTTC
V: TRBV7-9; size: NA; J: TRBJ1-2; D: NA; length: 15; CDR3: CASSLGPLFGYGYTF; DNA: TGTGCCAGCAGCTTGGGTCCTTTATTCGGCTATGGCTACACCTTC
V: TRBV5-5; size: NA; J: TRBJ2-7; D: NA; length: 15; CDR3: CASSLDGAGTYEQYF; DNA: TGTGCCAGCAGCTTGGACGGGGCAGGGACCTACGAGCAGTACTTC
V: TRBV9; size: NA; J: TRBJ1-5; D: TRBD1; length: 14; CDR3: CASSGDRPNQPQHF; DNA: TGTGCCAGCAGCGGGGACAGGCCGAATCAGCCCCAGCATTTT
V: TRBV20-1; size: NA; J: TRBJ2-3; D: TRBD2; length: 17; CDR3: CSASSRLAAPGTDTQYF; DNA: TGCAGTGCTAGTTCGCGACTAGCGGCCCCTGGGACAGATACGCAGTATTTT
V: TRBV4-2; size: NA; J: TRBJ2-7; D: TRBD2; length: 17; CDR3: CASSHSTSGGASYEQYF; DNA: TGTGCCAGCAGCCATTCAACTAGCGGGGGGGCCTCCTACGAGCAGTACTTC
V: TRBV19; size: few; J: TRBJ2-7; D: NA; length: 14; CDR3: CASSMGQPAYEQYF; DNA: TGTGCCAGTAGTATGGGCCAGCCAGCCTACGAGCAGTACTTC
V: TRBV6-1; size: few; J: TRBJ2-3; D: TRBD2; length: 12; CDR3: CASSEGGDTQYF; DNA: TGTGCCAGCAGTGAGGGGGGGGATACGCAGTATTTT
V: TRBV5-3; size: NA; J: TRBJ1-2; D: NA; length: 16; CDR3: CARSSPFGGDGYGYTF; DNA: TGTGCCAGAAGCTCTCCCTTTGGCGGGGACGGTTATGGCTACACCTTC
V: TRBV3-1/TRBV3-2; size: NA; J: TRBJ1-2; D: NA; length: 14; CDR3: CASRSVGVGYGYTF; DNA: TGTGCCAGCAGGTCGGTTGGGGTCGGCTATGGCTACACCTTC
V: TRBV3-1/TRBV3-2; size: NA; J: TRBJ2-6; D: NA; length: 15; CDR3: CASSQRSSGANVLTF; DNA: TGTGCCAGCAGCCAGAGATCCTCTGGGGCCAACGTCCTGACTTTC
V: TRBV5-1; size: NA; J: TRBJ2-3; D: NA; length: 13; CDR3: CASSRDNTDTQYF; DNA: TGCGCCAGCAGCCGGGACAACACAGATACGCAGTATTTT
V: TRBV27; size: NA; J: TRBJ2-7; D: NA; length: 17; CDR3: CASSLTGSVLSSYEQYF; DNA: TGTGCCAGCAGTTTGACTGGATCTGTCCTTTCGTCATACGAGCAGTACTTC
V: TRBV6-2/TRBV6-3; size: few; J: TRBJ2-5; D: NA; length: 11; CDR3: CASSHIGTQYF; DNA: TGTGCCAGCAGTCACATTGGGACCCAGTACTTC
V: TRBV5-1; size: many; J: TRBJ2-2; D: TRBD2; length: 15; CDR3: CASSLALAGPGELFF; DNA: TGCGCCAGCAGCTTGGCACTAGCGGGACCCGGGGAGCTGTTTTTT
V: TRBV6-5; size: NA; J: TRBJ2-3; D: NA; length: 14; CDR3: CASSSPGEADTQYF; DNA: TGTGCCAGCAGTTCTCCAGGGGAGGCAGATACGCAGTATTTT
V: TRBV2; size: NA; J: TRBJ1-5; D: NA; length: 15; CDR3: CASTERRGGGQPQHF; DNA: TGTGCCAGCACCGAACGCAGGGGAGGTGGACAGCCCCAGCATTTT
V: TRBV5-1; size: NA; J: TRBJ2-3; D: NA; length: 15; CDR3: CASSLAPQTTDTQYF; DNA: TGCGCCAGCAGCTTGGCCCCGCAGACCACAGATACGCAGTATTTT
V: TRBV7-9; size: once; J: TRBJ2-3; D: NA; length: 16; CDR3: CASSYGLFPRTDTQYF; DNA: TGTGCCAGCAGCTATGGACTATTTCCGCGCACAGATACGCAGTATTTT
V: TRBV5-5; size: NA; J: TRBJ2-1; D: NA; length: 16; CDR3: CASSFLDRPLHNEQFF; DNA: TGTGCCAGCAGCTTCTTAGACAGGCCCCTGCACAATGAGCAGTTCTTC
V: TRBV7-2; size: NA; J: TRBJ2-2; D: NA; length: 15; CDR3: CASSSLGHNTGELFF; DNA: TGTGCCAGCAGTTCCCTGGGACATAACACCGGGGAGCTGTTTTTT
V: TRBV7-9; size: NA; J: TRBJ1-4; D: TRBD1; length: 14; CDR3: CASSSGTGDEKLFF; DNA: TGTGCCAGCAGTTCCGGGACAGGGGATGAAAAACTGTTTTTT
V: TRBV18; size: NA; J: TRBJ2-1; D: TRBD1; length: 13; CDR3: CASSGTADNEQFF; DNA: TGTGCCAGCTCGGGGACAGCCGACAATGAGCAGTTCTTC
V: TRBV18; size: NA; J: TRBJ2-2; D: NA; length: 18; CDR3: CASSLRAAQGRDTGELFF; DNA: TGTGCCAGCTCACTTCGGGCCGCACAGGGAAGGGACACCGGGGAGCTGTTTTTT
V: TRBV6-2/TRBV6-3; size: NA; J: TRBJ1-2; D: NA; length: 13; CDR3: CASSRTGNYGYTF; DNA: TGTGCCAGCAGCCGCACAGGGAACTATGGCTACACCTTC
V: TRBV9; size: NA; J: TRBJ1-5; D: TRBD1; length: 15; CDR3: CASSPGQGAYQPQHF; DNA: TGTGCCAGCAGCCCAGGCCAGGGGGCATATCAGCCCCAGCATTTT
V: TRBV2; size: few; J: TRBJ1-5; D: NA; length: 14; CDR3: CASSSDRQAQPQHF; DNA: TGTGCCAGCAGTTCCGACAGACAGGCTCAGCCCCAGCATTTT
V: TRBV5-1; size: NA; J: TRBJ2-6; D: NA; length: 14; CDR3: CASSLDVGANVLTF; DNA: TGCGCCAGCAGCTTGGATGTTGGGGCCAACGTCCTGACTTTC
V: TRBV5-1; size: NA; J: TRBJ2-7; D: NA; length: 14; CDR3: CASSLTGANYEQYF; DNA: TGCGCCAGCAGCTTAACGGGGGCCAACTACGAGCAGTACTTC
V: TRBV27; size: NA; J: TRBJ2-6; D: NA; length: 13; CDR3: CASSFNGANVLTF; DNA: TGTGCCAGCAGTTTCAATGGGGCCAACGTCCTGACTTTC
V: TRBV19; size: NA; J: TRBJ1-2; D: NA; length: 15; CDR3: CAAKGEGNTVAGYTF; DNA: TGTGCCGCTAAGGGAGAGGGGAACACTGTAGCTGGCTACACCTTC
V: TRBV19; size: few; J: TRBJ2-7; D: NA; length: 13; CDR3: CASSVNRENEQYF; DNA: TGTGCCAGTAGTGTCAACAGGGAAAACGAGCAGTACTTC
V: TRBV3-1/TRBV3-2; size: NA; J: TRBJ2-3; D: TRBD1; length: 20; CDR3: CASSQMVPGQGGVSTDTQYF; DNA: TGTGCCAGCAGCCAAATGGTTCCGGGACAGGGGGGAGTAAGCACAGATACGCAGTATTTT